Each of the 3 T cell receptor beta chains below was sequenced from the same sample in a study of blood T cell repertoires in COVID-19. Generated by immunoSEQ multiplex PCR, the TCRdb table keeps only in-frame clones and is missing some. The sample lists about 120,000 clones, around 83% occurring once. Sequences were obtained from PBMCs or T cells enriched from blood (not recorded which). The receptors derive from a woman aged 25 to 39 who had recovered from COVID-19.

The chain employs TRBV4-1 and TRBJ2-3; the match to TRBD2 covers 12 bases. Germline V CDR1 and CDR2: MGHRA, YSYEKL. Trimming removed 2 bases from V and 0 bases from J; junction bases left unmatched: 9. This CDR3 has 19 residues. This chain's CDR3 is CASSQTSGGIALSTDTQYF. CDR3 DNA sequence: TGCGCCAGCAGCCAAACTAGCGGGGGGATAGCCCTAAGCACAGATACGCAGTATTTT.

The chain recombines TRBV15 with TRBJ2-3, with a tentative D call TRBD2 (5 bases). Trimming took off 0 bases at V and 2 bases at J, with 9 bases between the two ends. Germline CDR1 LNHNV, CDR2 YYDKDF (reference sequence). This CDR3 contains 15 residues. In DNA form, the CDR3 reads TGTGCCACCAGCAGAGACGGACTTATCACAGATACGCAGTATTTT. It yields the protein CATSRDGLITDTQYF.

This chain links TRBV19 with TRBJ2-2; 7 bases match TRBD1. This CDR3 is 16 amino acids long. The germline CDR1 and CDR2 sequences are LNHDA and SQIVND (reference sequence). V shed 6 bases and J 4 bases; nucleotides not matched to a gene: 11. The CDR3 reads CASRSRTGRTTGELFF. The CDR3 bases are TGTGCCAGTAGATCCAGGACAGGCCGCACCACCGGGGAGCTGTTTTTT.